The TCR beta chain under discussion was sequenced for a study of T-cell memory formation after mild COVID-19. V was shortened by 5 bases and J by 0 bases, with 17 bases between the two germline ends. CDR3 length: 18 amino acids. Study-wide findings and caveats: Contracting CD8+ clones were enriched in EMRA, CD4+ mainly in CM and EM.

This clonotype was counted between two and nine times. Its antigen is unidentified. TCRdb processed the 5' RACE reads anew with MiXCR; each CDR3 protein has one entry. The sample includes a few hundred thousand distinct CDR3 sequences, over 7% of them seen just once. This receptor was taken from a man younger than 35 who had mild COVID-19 (a few samples of this study predate the infection). Cell type and time point are not known. This chain links TRBV12-3 or TRBV12-4 with TRBJ2-6; D is unresolved. The sequenced material came from PBMCs or a T cell subset sorted from them (not recorded which). DNA for the CDR3: TGTGCCAGCAGTCCTTCAGTGGACCGAGGCTCTGGGGCCAACGTCCTGACTTTC. It specifies CASSPSVDRGSGANVLTF.